Listed here are 14 T cell receptor beta chains from one sample, sequenced in a study of regulatory T cells in long-lasting Graves disease. CDR3 regions were amplified by Arm-PCR using iRepertoire HTBI primers to build TCR beta libraries. TCRdb called the multiplex PCR reads again in MiXCR, with one record for every CDR3 protein. This table has over 450,000 distinct CDR3 sequences, 9.5% to 15% appearing once. As for time point: newly diagnosed GD, antithyroid drugs for less than 3 months. PBMCs provided the RNA from which the TCR library was made. These data also featured in a second study, about T cells in Graves' hyperthyroidism and ophthalmopathy.

Specimen: peripheral blood mononuclear cells (PBMCs), collected at new diagnosis, from a patient treated with antithyroid drugs. The origin of the receptors is a woman aged 25 to 39 with Graves disease.

The rearrangement joins TRBV7-9 to TRBJ2-3; the match to TRBD2 covers 13 bases. Germline loops: CDR1 SEHNR, CDR2 FQNEAQ (reference sequence). V gave up 5 bases and J gave up 1 base; unmatched junction bases: 9. This CDR3 is built from 18 residues. The DNA for the CDR3 is TGTGCCAGCAGCCCTGGACTAGCGGGAGTGTGGGGCACAGATACGCAGTATTTT. Translation: CASSPGLAGVWGTDTQYF.

This clonotype was detected a few times. V and J are TRBV10-3 and TRBJ2-2; 7 bases line up with TRBD2. Per the germline V gene, CDR1 is ENHRY and CDR2 is SYGVKD. The CDR3 totals 19 residues. With 0 bases clipped from V and 3 bases from J, the junction kept 13 bases outside the gene matches. CDR3 in amino acids: CAISESRSGKGEDTGELFF. The CDR3 DNA reads TGTGCCATCAGTGAGTCAAGGAGCGGGAAGGGTGAGGACACCGGGGAGCTGTTTTTT.

This clonotype was observed at least ten times. V and J are TRBV7-2 and TRBJ2-7, with no clear D. In germline, CDR1 is SGHTA, CDR2 FQGNSA. The CDR3 contains 14 residues. V gave up 5 bases and J gave up 2 bases, with 13 bases separating them. Written as DNA, the CDR3 is TGTGCCAGCAGCCCCTCCCCGGTCACCTACGAGCAGTACTTC. Translated: CASSPSPVTYEQYF.

Of note for this clonotype: A clone one base away is much larger, so this may be a read error. This rearrangement joins TRBV7-9 to TRBJ1-1, with 9 bases matching TRBD1. The CDR3 contains 13 residues. Germline V CDR1 and CDR2: SEHNR, FQNEAQ (reference sequence). J lost 11 bases, V lost 4 bases, and 8 bases had no gene match. CDR3: CASSSRDRASAFF. In DNA form, the CDR3 reads TGTGCCAGCAGCTCTCGGGACAGGGCATCGGCTTTCTTT. Looking up the rest from reference TRBV7-9 and TRBJ1-1 gives the full variable domain: DTGVSQNPRHKITKRGQNVTFRCDPISEHNRLYWYRQTLGQGPEFLTYFQNEAQLEKSRLLSDRFSAERPKGSFSTLEIQRTEQGDSAMYLCASSSRDRASAFFGQGTRLTVV.

This clonotype came up many times. The rearrangement joins TRBV29-1 to TRBJ1-1; TRBD1 agrees at 7 bases. The germline V gene has CDR1 SQVTM and CDR2 ANQGSEA. V was pared by 4 bases and J by 4 bases, with 3 bases of the junction left unmatched. This CDR3 is built from 12 residues. The chain's CDR3 is CSVGQGGTEAFF. DNA of the CDR3: TGCAGCGTTGGCCAGGGGGGCACTGAAGCTTTCTTT.

The V and J genes are TRBV2 and TRBJ2-7, with a possible D match to TRBD1 (5 bases). The CDR3 length is 12 residues. Trimming pared 7 bases from V and 7 bases from J, leaving 14 bases between. Germline lookup yields CDR1 SNHLY and CDR2 FYNNEI. Written as DNA, the CDR3 is TGTGCCAGCACCCAGGGCTGGGAAGAGCAGTACGTC. This translates into CASTQGWEEQYV.

This clonotype has ten or more counts. This rearrangement joins TRBV10-3 to TRBJ2-7, with TRBD2 matching over 14 bases. V shed 2 bases and J 12 bases; nucleotides not matched to a gene: 6. This CDR3 region has 14 residues. Germline CDR1 and CDR2: ENHRY and SYGVKD. In DNA form, the CDR3 reads TGTGCCATCAGTGAGCCGGGACTAGCGGGAGAAGGGTACTTC. This gives the protein CAISEPGLAGEGYF.

In its sample, this clonotype was seen many times. J is TRBJ2-1 and V is TRBV20-1, with 10 bases matching TRBD2. V was clipped by 0 bases and J by 7 bases; unmatched bases: 9. Germline CDR1 and CDR2: DFQATT and SNEGSKA (reference sequence). This CDR3 has 16 amino acids. The CDR3 DNA follows: TGCAGTGCTAGAGATCAAGCGGGAGGGGTGTGGAATGAGCAGTTCTTC. This encodes CSARDQAGGVWNEQFF.

The table lists this clonotype with many counts. The rearrangement uses TRBV2 and TRBJ2-7; D not certain. This CDR3 contains 11 residues. V shed 3 bases and J shed 2 bases, with 2 bases lying between them. Germline V CDR1 and CDR2: SNHLY, FYNNEI. CDR3 sequence reads: CASSDPYEQYF. Here the CDR3 DNA reads TGTGCCAGCAGTGATCCCTACGAGCAGTACTTC.

The chain uses TRBV7-9 and TRBJ2-1; the D gene is possibly TRBD2 (5 bases). CDR1 and CDR2 from the germline V gene are SEHNR and FQNEAQ (reference sequence). The CDR3 loop spans 16 amino acids. Trimming took 5 bases from V and 0 from J, leaving 14 bases between them. CDR3 sequence reads: CASSLSGPSSYNEQFF. Written as DNA, the CDR3 is TGTGCCAGCAGCCTAAGCGGACCTAGCTCCTACAATGAGCAGTTCTTC.

This clonotype was seen a few times. The chain joins TRBV7-3 to TRBJ2-2, with 8 bases that match TRBD2. The germline gives CDR1 SGHTA, CDR2 FQGTGA. There are 14 residues in the CDR3. Unmatched junction bases numbered 6, after V lost 4 bases and J lost 8 bases. The CDR3 DNA is TGTGCCAGCAGCTCGCCGGGACTAGAAGGGGAGCTGTTTTTT. Its protein is CASSSPGLEGELFF.

CDR3 residues: CASSLEPTGGVGEQYF. The CDR3 DNA follows: TGTGCCAGCAGCTTGGAACCGACAGGGGGAGTGGGGGAGCAGTACTTC. The V call is TRBV7-9, the J call TRBJ2-7, with 9 bases fitting TRBD1. Germline CDR1 SEHNR, CDR2 FQNEAQ (reference sequence). Trimming cost V 3 bases and J 7 bases; bases outside gene matches: 13. This CDR3 contains 16 residues.

This chain connects TRBV25-1 to TRBJ2-7; D uncertain. Germline loops: CDR1 MGHDK, CDR2 SYGVNS. The CDR3 consists of 14 residues. The V end was cut by 2 bases, the J end by 5 bases, with 13 bases between. The CDR3 loop is CASSEPSPRDEQYF. The CDR3 bases are TGTGCCAGCAGTGAACCGTCTCCCCGCGACGAGCAGTACTTC.

This clonotype was seen at least ten times. The genes are TRBV29-1 and TRBJ2-3; weak D call: TRBD2 (5 bases). Germline V CDR1 and CDR2: SQVTM, ANQGSEA. The CDR3 is 19 amino acids. Trimming removed 0 bases at V and 1 base at J, with 23 bases between. The CDR3 DNA is TGCAGCGTTGAAGATCGCGCCATTTGGGCGGAGGAAGGCACAGATACGCAGTATTTT. Residues: CSVEDRAIWAEEGTDTQYF.